The rows below give T cell receptor beta chains drawn from one sample of a study of molecular identifiers for immune sequencing clone quantification. TCRdb reanalysed the PCR reads using MiXCR and keeps one entry per CDR3 protein. The sample holds about 89,000 distinct CDR3 sequences, over 15% seen once. Source material: naive CD8+ T cells from blood, with Jurkat cell RNA spiked in. All receptors come from a human donor in good health. Some libraries in this study had Jurkat cell RNA spiked in. The CDR3 runs from the conserved cysteine through the conserved F or W. A D gene is named only where the DNA matches it firmly. Some rows have no size entry. The others give once, few or many, or a class for an expanded clone.

size	V	J	D	CDR3	DNA
many	TRBV27	TRBJ2-2	-	CASSWQVNTGELFF	TGTGCCAGCAGTTGGCAGGTTAACACCGGGGAGCTGTTTTTT
-	TRBV6-2/TRBV6-3	TRBJ2-1	-	CASTQRGLASYNEQFF	TGTGCCAGCACCCAAAGGGGTCTAGCTTCCTACAATGAGCAGTTCTTC
many	TRBV27	TRBJ2-7	TRBD2	CASSSGLAGSEQYF	TGTGCCAGCAGCTCGGGACTAGCGGGAAGCGAGCAGTACTTC
many	TRBV2	TRBJ2-3	TRBD2	CASSEGLAGRTDTQYF	TGTGCCAGCAGTGAGGGGCTAGCGGGACGCACAGATACGCAGTATTTT
many	TRBV5-6	TRBJ2-7	-	CASSFQETYEQYF	TGTGCCAGCAGCTTCCAGGAGACCTACGAGCAGTACTTC
many	TRBV27	TRBJ2-7	TRBD2	CASSWTSGGAYEQYF	TGTGCCAGCAGTTGGACTAGCGGGGGGGCTTACGAGCAGTACTTC
-	TRBV18	TRBJ2-5	TRBD1	CASSTEGQQIQETQYF	TGTGCCAGCTCAACCGAGGGACAGCAGATCCAAGAGACCCAGTACTTC
many	TRBV28	TRBJ2-7	TRBD2	CASIKKGTSWDEQYF	TGTGCCAGCATCAAAAAAGGGACTAGCTGGGACGAGCAGTACTTC
medium-sized	TRBV29-1	TRBJ2-5	TRBD2	CSVDAGGLAGEETQYF	TGCAGCGTTGATGCAGGCGGGCTAGCGGGAGAAGAGACCCAGTACTTC
many	TRBV28	TRBJ2-3	-	CASSRGRTDTQYF	TGTGCCAGCAGTCGAGGTAGAACAGATACGCAGTATTTT
many	TRBV21-1	TRBJ2-1	-	CASSGRQGTSGGDNEQFF	TGTGCCAGCAGCGGCCGACAGGGGACTAGCGGGGGGGACAATGAGCAGTTCTTC
many	TRBV13	TRBJ1-1	-	CASSPGGAFF	TGTGCCAGCAGTCCCGGAGGAGCTTTCTTT
many	TRBV29-1	TRBJ2-1	TRBD1	CSVPDRVSYNEQFF	TGCAGCGTCCCCGACAGGGTTTCATACAATGAGCAGTTCTTC
many	TRBV6-6	TRBJ2-3	-	CASSYGFSDTQYF	TGTGCCAGCAGTTACGGATTCTCCGATACGCAGTATTTT
many	TRBV19	TRBJ2-1	TRBD2	CASRPGTRSYNEQFF	TGTGCCAGTAGGCCTGGGACTAGGTCCTACAATGAGCAGTTCTTC
many	TRBV7-9	TRBJ2-7	TRBD2	CASSPFSGIDEQYF	TGTGCCAGCAGCCCTTTTAGCGGGATAGACGAGCAGTACTTC
many	TRBV27	TRBJ2-7	TRBD1	CASSPGTGHYEQYF	TGTGCCAGCAGCCCCGGGACAGGGCACTACGAGCAGTACTTC
many	TRBV13	TRBJ1-4	-	CASGLGGGVGEKLFF	TGTGCCAGCGGTTTGGGAGGCGGGGTAGGAGAAAAACTGTTTTTT
-	TRBV6-2/TRBV6-3	TRBJ2-7	TRBD1	CASSWDRGSEQYF	TGTGCCAGCAGTTGGGACAGGGGGTCCGAGCAGTACTTC
many	TRBV14	TRBJ1-1	-	CASSPLSGTGGLGTEAFF	TGTGCCAGCAGCCCACTTTCCGGGACGGGGGGTTTAGGCACTGAAGCTTTCTTT
many	TRBV7-2	TRBJ2-1	TRBD1	CASSSPGTGYNEQFF	TGTGCCAGCAGCTCCCCCGGGACAGGGTACAATGAGCAGTTCTTC
many	TRBV7-2	TRBJ2-3	TRBD2	CASSLSLAGGLGTDTQYF	TGTGCCAGCAGCTTGTCCCTAGCGGGGGGGCTGGGGACAGATACGCAGTATTTT
few	TRBV6-2/TRBV6-3	TRBJ1-5	-	CASSYFKGDQPQHF	TGTGCCAGCAGTTACTTCAAGGGTGATCAGCCCCAGCATTTT
many	TRBV5-6	TRBJ2-7	-	CASSWGTSSYEQYF	TGTGCCAGCAGCTGGGGGACATCTTCCTACGAGCAGTACTTC
many	TRBV5-1	TRBJ2-7	TRBD1	CASSQTPTGGSYEQYF	TGCGCCAGCAGCCAAACCCCGACAGGGGGTTCCTACGAGCAGTACTTC
many	TRBV20-1	TRBJ2-7	-	CSARDRRAGLVLDEQYF	TGCAGTGCTAGAGATAGGAGGGCGGGGTTGGTTCTGGACGAGCAGTACTTC
many	TRBV5-8	TRBJ2-1	-	CASSPRTDQGNEQFF	TGTGCCAGCAGCCCGAGGACAGATCAAGGCAATGAGCAGTTCTTC
many	TRBV7-9	TRBJ2-5	-	CASSPGTEKETQYF	TGTGCCAGCAGCCCTGGGACGGAGAAAGAGACCCAGTACTTC
many	TRBV11-2	TRBJ2-3	TRBD2	CASRRTSGPTDTQYF	TGTGCCAGCAGAAGGACTAGCGGGCCCACAGATACGCAGTATTTT
many	TRBV2	TRBJ1-5	-	CASNNGGRGYQPQHF	TGTGCCAGCAATAACGGCGGCAGGGGATATCAGCCCCAGCATTTT
many	TRBV27	TRBJ2-3	TRBD2	CASSLWGPTSGGAVGSFSDTQYF	TGTGCCAGCAGTTTATGGGGCCCCACTAGCGGGGGGGCCGTGGGTTCCTTCTCGGATACGCAGTATTTT
many	TRBV14	TRBJ1-5	TRBD1	CASSQDQGATSNQPQHF	TGTGCCAGCAGCCAAGATCAGGGGGCCACTAGCAATCAGCCCCAGCATTTT
-	TRBV19	TRBJ2-1	TRBD2	CASSNRDYEPYNEQFF	TGTGCCAGTAGTAACCGGGACTACGAACCTTACAATGAGCAGTTCTTC